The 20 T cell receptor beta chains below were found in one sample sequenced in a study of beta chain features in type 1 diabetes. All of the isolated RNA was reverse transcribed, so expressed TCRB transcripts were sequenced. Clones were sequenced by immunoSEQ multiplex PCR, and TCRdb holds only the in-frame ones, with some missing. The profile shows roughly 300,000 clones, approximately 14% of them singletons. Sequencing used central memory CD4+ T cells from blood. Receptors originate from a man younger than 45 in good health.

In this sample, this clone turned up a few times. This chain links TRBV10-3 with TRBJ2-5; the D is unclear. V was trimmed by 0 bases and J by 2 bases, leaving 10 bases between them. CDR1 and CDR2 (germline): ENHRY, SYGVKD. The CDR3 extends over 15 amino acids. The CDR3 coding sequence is TGTGCCATCAGTGAGTCCGGCAGGCTACAAGAGACCCAGTACTTC. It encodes CAISESGRLQETQYF.

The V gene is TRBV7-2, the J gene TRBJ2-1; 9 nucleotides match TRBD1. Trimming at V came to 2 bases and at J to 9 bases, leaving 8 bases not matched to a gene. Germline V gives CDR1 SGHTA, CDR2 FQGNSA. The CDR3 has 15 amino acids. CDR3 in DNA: TGTGCCAGCAGCTTATCGTACAGGGGGCAGGGTGAGCAGTTCTTC. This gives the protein CASSLSYRGQGEQFF.

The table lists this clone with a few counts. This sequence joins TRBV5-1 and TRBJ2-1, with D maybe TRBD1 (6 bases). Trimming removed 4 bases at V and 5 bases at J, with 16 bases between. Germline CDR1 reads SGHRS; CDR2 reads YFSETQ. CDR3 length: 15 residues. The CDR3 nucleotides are TGCGCCAGCAGCACGGGGACATCCATAGACAATGAGCAGTTCTTC. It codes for CASSTGTSIDNEQFF.

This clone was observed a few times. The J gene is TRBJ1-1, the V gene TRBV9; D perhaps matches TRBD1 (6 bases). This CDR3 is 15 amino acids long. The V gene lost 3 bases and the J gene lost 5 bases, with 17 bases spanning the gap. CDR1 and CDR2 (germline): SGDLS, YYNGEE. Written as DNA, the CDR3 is TGTGCCAGCAGCGAGACAGGTTATGGGACAACTGAAGCTTTCTTT. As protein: CASSETGYGTTEAFF.

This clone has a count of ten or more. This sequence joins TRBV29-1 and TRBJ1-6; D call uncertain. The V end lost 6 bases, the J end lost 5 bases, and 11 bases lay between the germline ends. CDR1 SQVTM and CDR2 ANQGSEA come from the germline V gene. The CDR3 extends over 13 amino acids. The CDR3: CSVGASHNSPLHF. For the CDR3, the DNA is TGCAGCGTGGGAGCTTCCCATAATTCACCCCTCCACTTT.

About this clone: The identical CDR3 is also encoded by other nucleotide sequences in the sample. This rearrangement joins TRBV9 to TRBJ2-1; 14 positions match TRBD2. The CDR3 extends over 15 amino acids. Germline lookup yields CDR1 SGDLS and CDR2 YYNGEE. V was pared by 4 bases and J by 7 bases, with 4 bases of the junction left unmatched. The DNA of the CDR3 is TGTGCCAGCAGCTCCGGACTAGCGGGAGGAAATGAGCAGTTCTTC. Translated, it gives CASSSGLAGGNEQFF.

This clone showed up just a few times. The CDR3 DNA is TGTGCCAGTAGCAGGCTAGAGACCCAGTACTTC. This encodes CASSRLETQYF. The chain couples TRBV5-6 to TRBJ2-5, with unresolved D. This CDR3 is 11 amino acids long. Germline V gene data show CDR1 as SGHDT and CDR2 as YYEEEE. V lost 8 bases and J lost 4, with 9 bases in between. Combining the CDR3 with reference TRBV5-6 and TRBJ2-5 gives the whole variable domain DAGVTQSPTHLIKTRGQQVTLRCSPKSGHDTVSWYQQALGQGPQFIFQYYEEEERQRGNFPDRFSGHQFPNYSSELNVNALLLGDSALYLCASSRLETQYFGPGTRLLVL.

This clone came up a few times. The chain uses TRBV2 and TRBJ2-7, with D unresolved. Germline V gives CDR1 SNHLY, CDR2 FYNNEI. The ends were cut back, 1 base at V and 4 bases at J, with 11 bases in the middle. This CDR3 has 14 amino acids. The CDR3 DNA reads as TGTGCCAGCAGTGAAGATGGGCGCAGTTACGAGCAGTACTTC. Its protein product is CASSEDGRSYEQYF.

This CDR3 reads CASSSSGQGFGYTF. For the CDR3, the DNA is TGTGCCAGCAGCTCTAGCGGACAGGGCTTTGGCTACACCTTC. V and J are TRBV7-2 and TRBJ1-2; 8 bases map to TRBD1. The V segment lost 4 bases and the J segment 7 bases; nucleotides outside the gene matches: 8. Germline lookup yields CDR1 SGHTA and CDR2 FQGNSA. The CDR3 loop spans 14 amino acids.

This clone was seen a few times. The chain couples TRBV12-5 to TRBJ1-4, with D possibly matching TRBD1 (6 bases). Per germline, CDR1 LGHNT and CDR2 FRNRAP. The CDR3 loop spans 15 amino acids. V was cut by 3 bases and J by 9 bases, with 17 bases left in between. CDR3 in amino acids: CASGLSGTSHQKLFF. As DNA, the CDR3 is TGTGCTAGTGGTTTATCGGGGACATCCCATCAAAAACTGTTTTTT.

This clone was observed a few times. In DNA form, the CDR3 reads TGTGCCAGCAGACACACTAGCGGGGGTAATGAGCAGTTCTTC. The encoded protein is CASRHTSGGNEQFF. The genes are TRBV7-2 and TRBJ2-1, with 11 bases matching TRBD2. CDR1 and CDR2 (germline): SGHTA, FQGNSA. The CDR3 has 14 residues. V shed 6 bases and J 7 bases; nucleotides not matched to a gene: 5.

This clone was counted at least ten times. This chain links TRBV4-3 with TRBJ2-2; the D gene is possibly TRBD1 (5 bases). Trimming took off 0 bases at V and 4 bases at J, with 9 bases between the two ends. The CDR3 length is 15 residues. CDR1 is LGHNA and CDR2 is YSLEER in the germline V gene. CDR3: CASSQEGRATGELFF. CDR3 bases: TGCGCCAGCAGCCAAGAGGGCAGGGCCACCGGGGAGCTGTTTTTT.

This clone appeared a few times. The CDR3 loop reads CASSVSGRGAQYF. In nucleotides, the CDR3 is TGTGCCAGCAGCGTTAGCGGGAGGGGGGCCCAGTACTTC. The rearrangement uses TRBV5-4 and TRBJ2-5; the match to TRBD2 covers 11 bases. This CDR3 comprises 13 residues. The V gene's germline CDR1 is SGHNT and CDR2 YYREEE (reference sequence). J gave up 9 bases and V 4 bases, and 5 bases lay outside the gene matches.

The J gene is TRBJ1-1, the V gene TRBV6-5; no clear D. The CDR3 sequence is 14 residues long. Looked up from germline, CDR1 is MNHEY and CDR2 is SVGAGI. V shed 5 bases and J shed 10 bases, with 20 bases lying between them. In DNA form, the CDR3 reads TGTGCCAGCAGTCTGAAGGGTGCCGCTGGGTTAGCTTTCTTT. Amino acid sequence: CASSLKGAAGLAFF.

CDR3 protein: CASSPSSNRGDGYTF. CDR3 nucleotides: TGTGCCAGCAGTCCCTCGAGCAACAGGGGGGATGGCTACACCTTC. The J gene is TRBJ1-2, the V gene TRBV28; TRBD1 matches 8 bases. CDR1 and CDR2 (germline): MDHEN, SYDVKM. This CDR3 is 15 amino acids long. V lost 5 bases, J lost 6 bases, and 11 bases stayed unmatched.

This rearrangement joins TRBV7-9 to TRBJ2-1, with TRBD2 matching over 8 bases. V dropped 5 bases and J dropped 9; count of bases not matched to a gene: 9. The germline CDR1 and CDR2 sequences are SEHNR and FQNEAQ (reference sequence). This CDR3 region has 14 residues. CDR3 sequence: CASSQGREVIEQFF. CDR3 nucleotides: TGTGCCAGCAGCCAGGGGCGGGAGGTCATTGAGCAGTTCTTC.

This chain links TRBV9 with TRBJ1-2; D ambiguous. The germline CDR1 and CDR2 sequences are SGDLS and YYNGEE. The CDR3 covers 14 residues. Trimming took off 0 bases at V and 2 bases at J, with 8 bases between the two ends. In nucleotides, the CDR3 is TGTGCCAGCAGCGTAGCTCCAGAGAACTATGGCTACACCTTC. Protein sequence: CASSVAPENYGYTF. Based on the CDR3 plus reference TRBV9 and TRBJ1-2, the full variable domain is DSGVTQTPKHLITATGQRVTLRCSPRSGDLSVYWYQQSLDQGLQFLIQYYNGEERAKGNILERFSAQQFPDLHSELNLSSLELGDSALYFCASSVAPENYGYTFGSGTRLTVV.

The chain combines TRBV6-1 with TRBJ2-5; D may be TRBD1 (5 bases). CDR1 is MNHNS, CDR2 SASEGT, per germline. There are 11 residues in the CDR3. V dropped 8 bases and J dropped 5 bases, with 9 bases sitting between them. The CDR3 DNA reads TGTGCCAGCCAGGGCTGGGAGACCCAGTACTTC. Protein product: CASQGWETQYF.

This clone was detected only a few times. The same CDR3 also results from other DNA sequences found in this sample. The CDR3 bases are TGTGCCTGGAGTAGGGGTCGCCGGGAGACCCAGTACTTC. Amino acid sequence: CAWSRGRRETQYF. The V call is TRBV30, the J call TRBJ2-5; D might be TRBD1 (5 bases). Germline CDR1 is GTSNPN and CDR2 is SVGIG (reference sequence). The CDR3 has 13 residues. Trimming pared 2 bases from V and 5 bases from J, leaving 12 bases between.

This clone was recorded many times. Here the CDR3 reads CASSSYNEQFF. The CDR3 DNA sequence: TGTGCCAGCAGCTCATACAATGAGCAGTTCTTC. The rearrangement joins TRBV5-5 to TRBJ2-1; D gene ambiguous. V was pared by 3 bases and J by 4 bases, with 2 bases between. Germline assignment: CDR1 SGHKS and CDR2 YYEKEE (reference sequence). The CDR3 loop spans 11 amino acids.